This TCR beta chain was found in a study of technical replicates of blood from a few donors. The assay was immunoSEQ multiplex PCR, and TCRdb's table has in-frame clones only and misses some. The data contain approximately 87,000 clones, about nine tenths of them seen just once; the ten biggest clones take up about 0.35%. The sequence derives from a human donor in good health. Some clones in this sample may be carry-over from other donors' samples. The sequencing input was T cells isolated from PBMCs.

CDR3 loop: CAWSTLLREKYNEQFF. CDR3 DNA: TGTGCCTGGAGTACCCTTCTGCGGGAGAAGTACAATGAGCAGTTCTTC. The chain employs TRBV30 and TRBJ2-1; the match to TRBD2 covers 7 bases. Germline V CDR1 and CDR2: GTSNPN, SVGIG (reference sequence). This CDR3 has 16 residues. V was clipped by 2 bases and J by 4 bases; unmatched bases: 11.